The 16 T cell receptor beta chains below all came from one sample that was sequenced in a study of T cell repertoires in cytomegalovirus infection. TCRdb processed the reads anew with MiXCR; each CDR3 protein has one entry. The sample lists about 770,000 distinct CDR3 sequences, just under 30% seen once, with over 10% in the top ten. The antigens for these receptors are not known. The sample here was cultured CD8+ T cells from PBMCs, taken from culture after CMV antigen stimulation. These TCRs come from a human donor in good health (CMV status not recorded). Some clones in this sample may be carry-over from other donors' samples.

The chain recombines TRBV7-2 with TRBJ2-2; 8 nucleotides agree with TRBD2. V lost 4 bases to trimming and J lost 6 bases; unmatched junction nucleotides: 7. The germline V gene has CDR1 SGHTA and CDR2 FQGNSA. The CDR3 is 15 amino acids. For the CDR3, the DNA is TGTGCCAGCAGCTATTCGGGGGGGCTAGCCGGGGAGCTGTTTTTT. Its protein is CASSYSGGLAGELFF.

This clonotype was seen a few times. CDR3 protein: CASSSRGGHYNEQFF. CDR3 nucleotides: TGTGCCAGCAGTTCCCGGGGGGGCCATTACAATGAGCAGTTCTTC. The chain is built from TRBV2 and TRBJ2-1, with TRBD2 identical over 8 bases. The CDR3 covers 15 residues. Germline-derived CDR1 and CDR2 are SNHLY and FYNNEI. J lost 4 bases, V lost 5 bases, and 7 bases had no gene match.

This clonotype appeared a few times. This may come from a read error, since a much larger clone is one base off. The V gene is TRBV11-2, the J gene TRBJ1-1; 8 bases are shared with TRBD1. This CDR3 has 14 amino acids. V shed 2 bases and J 3 bases; nucleotides not matched to a gene: 2. CDR1 and CDR2 (germline): SGHAT, FQNNGV. The CDR3 DNA follows: TGTGCCAGCAGCTTATGGGACAGGCACACTGAAGCTTTCTTT. Encoded protein: CASSLWDRHTEAFF.

This sequence joins TRBV29-1 and TRBJ2-1, with D possibly being TRBD2 (7 bases). This CDR3 has 11 residues. The germline gives CDR1 SQVTM, CDR2 ANQGSEA. V gave up 8 bases and J gave up 15 bases, with 20 bases separating them. The CDR3: CSTGEGGTVFF. CDR3 coding DNA: TGCAGCACCGGGGAGGGGGGGACCGTGTTCTTC.

This clonotype came up a few times. V gene TRBV20-1 combines with J gene TRBJ2-5, with a possible D match to TRBD2 (6 bases). Trimming removed 5 bases at V and 2 bases at J, with 18 bases between. The CDR3 runs to 15 residues. Germline CDR1 DFQATT, CDR2 SNEGSKA (reference sequence). The CDR3 is CSARGSTDQQETQYF. The CDR3 nucleotides read TGCAGTGCTCGGGGGTCTACGGACCAACAAGAGACCCAGTACTTC.

Comments on this clonotype: The junction shows a germline mismatch at one end, possibly a read error. The chain recombines TRBV7-3 with TRBJ2-3; TRBD2 aligns across 9 bases. CDR3 length: 15 amino acids. CDR1 and CDR2 from the germline V gene are SGHTA and FQGTGA. In DNA, the CDR3 is TGTGCCAGCAGCCCCTTAGCGGGGGCCTACGATACGCGGTATTTT. It codes for CASSPLAGAYDTRYF.

This clonotype turned up a few times. The chain is built from TRBV24-1 and TRBJ2-1; D is perhaps TRBD1 (6 bases). CDR1 and CDR2 from the germline V gene are KGHDR and SFDVKD. V lost 1 base and J lost 8, with 14 bases in between. The CDR3 runs 15 residues. The CDR3 region has the DNA TGTGCCACCAGTGATTTAACAGGGCTTGACGATGAGCAGTTCTTC. It encodes CATSDLTGLDDEQFF.

At least ten counts were recorded for this clonotype. The chain uses TRBV7-2 and TRBJ2-6, with D unresolved. There are 16 residues in the CDR3. V lost 3 bases and J lost 3, with 12 bases in between. CDR1 and CDR2 from the germline V gene are SGHTA and FQGNSA. The DNA for the CDR3 is TGTGCCAGCAGCTTGGGGTCTATGATTGGGGCCAACGTCCTGACTTTC. It is translated as CASSLGSMIGANVLTF.

This clonotype has more than one count but fewer than ten. The CDR3 sequence: CASSLTGGGYGTEAFF. CDR3 sequence (DNA): TGTGCCAGCAGCTTAACAGGGGGCGGTTACGGCACTGAAGCTTTCTTT. V gene TRBV7-9 combines with J gene TRBJ1-1, with 9 bases lining up with TRBD1. This CDR3 is 16 amino acids long. The V gene end was trimmed by 2 bases and the J gene end by 4 bases; junction bases not matched to a gene: 8. CDR1 is SEHNR, CDR2 FQNEAQ, per germline (reference sequence).

The CDR3 DNA follows: TGTGCCAGCAGTCCCGGGAGTGCCGGGGAGCTGTTTTTT. Amino acids: CASSPGSAGELFF. The chain uses TRBV27 and TRBJ2-2, with D possibly matching TRBD2 (6 bases). CDR1 is MNHEY and CDR2 is SMNVEV in the germline V gene (reference sequence). This CDR3 contains 13 residues. V shed 5 bases and J shed 6 bases, with 10 bases lying between them.

The rearrangement links TRBV7-9 to TRBJ2-5, with D unresolved. This CDR3 region has 16 residues. V was clipped by 5 bases and J by 7 bases, with 23 bases between them. CDR1 and CDR2 (germline): SEHNR, FQNEAQ (reference sequence). The CDR3 region is CASSPSPRQTQRTQYF. The CDR3 nucleotides read TGTGCCAGCAGCCCTTCCCCCCGGCAGACCCAACGGACCCAGTACTTC.

At least ten counts were recorded for this clonotype. The genes are TRBV7-6 and TRBJ1-4; TRBD1 aligns across 7 bases. After removal of 2 bases from V and 8 bases from J, the junction contained 11 bases not matched to a gene. CDR1 and CDR2 (germline): SGHVS, FNYEAQ. The CDR3 extends over 16 amino acids. The CDR3 here is CASSLFPRDSREKLFF. The CDR3 region has the DNA TGTGCCAGCAGCTTATTCCCTCGGGACAGCAGGGAAAAACTGTTTTTT.

The sample holds many counts of this clonotype. The chain is built from TRBV7-8 and TRBJ2-4, with 9 bases aligning to TRBD2. Unmatched junction bases numbered 5, after V lost 1 base and J lost 1 base. The V gene's germline CDR1 is SGHVS and CDR2 FQNEAQ. The CDR3 runs 17 residues. CDR3 protein: CASSLVGGGGAKNIQYF. CDR3 sequence (DNA): TGTGCCAGCAGCTTAGTCGGCGGGGGGGGTGCCAAAAACATTCAGTACTTC. Based on the CDR3 plus reference TRBV7-8 and TRBJ2-4, the full variable domain is GAGVSQSPRYKVAKRGQDVALRCDPISGHVSLFWYQQALGQGPEFLTYFQNEAQLDKSGLPSDRFFAERPEGSVSTLKIQRTQQEDSAVYLCASSLVGGGGAKNIQYFGAGTRLSVL.

The sample holds one count of this clonotype. CDR3 residues: CASSLGGGQIYGYTF. The CDR3 DNA reads as TGTGCCAGCAGCTTAGGAGGGGGACAGATCTATGGCTACACCTTC. This chain links TRBV7-9 with TRBJ1-2, with 7 nucleotides matching TRBD1. Germline CDR1 SEHNR, CDR2 FQNEAQ (reference sequence). V lost 1 base to trimming and J lost 4 bases; unmatched junction nucleotides: 6. CDR3 length equals 15 residues.

This clonotype was recorded a few times. V and J are TRBV27 and TRBJ1-5, with D possibly matching TRBD1 (5 bases). Trimming removed 3 bases at V and 5 bases at J, with 11 bases between. The V gene's germline CDR1 is MNHEY and CDR2 SMNVEV (reference sequence). The CDR3 runs 14 residues. In DNA, the CDR3 is TGTGCCAGCAGTTTTGGAGGGGTGGATCAGCCCCAGCATTTT. As protein: CASSFGGVDQPQHF.

In regard to this clonotype: A junction boundary mismatches the germline segment, possibly from a read error. The gene calls are TRBV15 and TRBJ1-1; D perhaps matches TRBD1 (5 bases). The germline gives CDR1 LNHNV, CDR2 YYDKDF (reference sequence). The CDR3 length is 15 residues. CDR3 in amino acids: CATNRFRGPRGEAFF. CDR3 DNA sequence: TGTGCCACCAACAGATTTCGGGGTCCGAGGGGTGAAGCTTTCTTT.